The TCR beta chain described here comes from a study of T cell changes during pregnancy in multiple sclerosis. The trim removed 6 bases at V and 1 base at J, leaving 10 bases unmatched. The CDR3 is 16 amino acids. The germline CDR1 and CDR2 sequences are MNHNY and SVGAGI (reference sequence). This clone was seen just once. Assay: immunoSEQ multiplex PCR; the TCRdb copy retains only in-frame clones and omits some. The top ten hold less than 0.6% of the sample, which has about 79,000 clones, about 89% seen once. J is TRBJ2-7 and V is TRBV6-6, with 9 bases fitting TRBD1. The TCR sequence derives from a female donor with multiple sclerosis, enrolled in a pregnancy study. This specimen consisted of CD4+ T cells from peripheral blood mononuclear cells, obtained in the second trimester of pregnancy. CDR3 DNA sequence: TGTGCCAGCAGCGGGGGACAGGGTCGGGGGTCCTACGAGCAGTACTTC. Protein: CASSGGQGRGSYEQYF.